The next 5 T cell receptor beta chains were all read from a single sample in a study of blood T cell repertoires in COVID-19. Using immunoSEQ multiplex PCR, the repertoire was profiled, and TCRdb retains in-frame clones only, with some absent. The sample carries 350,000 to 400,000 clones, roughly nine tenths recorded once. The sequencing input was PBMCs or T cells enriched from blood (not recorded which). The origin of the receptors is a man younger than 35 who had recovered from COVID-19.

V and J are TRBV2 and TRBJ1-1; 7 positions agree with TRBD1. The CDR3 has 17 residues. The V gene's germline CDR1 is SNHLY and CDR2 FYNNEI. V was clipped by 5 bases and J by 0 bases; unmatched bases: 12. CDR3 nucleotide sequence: TGTGCCAGCAGTTGGGGGAGACAGGGAACGATGAACACTGAAGCTTTCTTT. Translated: CASSWGRQGTMNTEAFF. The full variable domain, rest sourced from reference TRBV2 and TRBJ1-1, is EPEVTQTPSHQVTQMGQEVILRCVPISNHLYFYWYRQILGQKVEFLVSFYNNEISEKSEIFDDQFSVERPDGSNFTLKIRSTKLEDSAMYFCASSWGRQGTMNTEAFFGQGTRLTVV.

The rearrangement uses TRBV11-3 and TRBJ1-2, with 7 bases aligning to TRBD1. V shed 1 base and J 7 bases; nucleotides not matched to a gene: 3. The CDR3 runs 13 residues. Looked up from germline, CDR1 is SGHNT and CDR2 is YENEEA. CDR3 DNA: TGTGCCAGCAGCTTAGGGACAGGTGTTGGCTACACCTTC. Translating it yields CASSLGTGVGYTF.

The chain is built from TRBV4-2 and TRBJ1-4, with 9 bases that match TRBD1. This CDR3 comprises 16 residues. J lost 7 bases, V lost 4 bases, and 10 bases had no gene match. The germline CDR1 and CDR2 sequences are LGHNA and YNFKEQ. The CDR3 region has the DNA TGTGCCAGCAGCCGGACCACAGGGGGCCGGAGTGAAAAACTGTTTTTT. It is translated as CASSRTTGGRSEKLFF.

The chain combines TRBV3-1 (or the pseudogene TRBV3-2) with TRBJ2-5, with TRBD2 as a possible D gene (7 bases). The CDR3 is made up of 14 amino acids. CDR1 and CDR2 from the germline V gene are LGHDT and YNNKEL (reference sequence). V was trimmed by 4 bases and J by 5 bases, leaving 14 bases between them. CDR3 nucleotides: TGTGCCAGCAGCCTTAGTGGGGGGGCGGAGACCCAGTACTTC. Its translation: CASSLSGGAETQYF.

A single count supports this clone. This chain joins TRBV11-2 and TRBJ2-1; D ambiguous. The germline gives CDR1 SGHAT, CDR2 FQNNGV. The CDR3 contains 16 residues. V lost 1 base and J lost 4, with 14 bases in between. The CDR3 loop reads CASSLVSSGWYNEQFF. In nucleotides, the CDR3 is TGTGCCAGCAGCTTAGTCAGCTCCGGGTGGTACAATGAGCAGTTCTTC.